This entry concerns a single T cell receptor (beta chain). Sequencing used immunoSEQ multiplex PCR; TCRdb keeps in-frame clones, though not all of them. The table records roughly 560,000 clones, about 80% of them present only once. V lost 5 bases to trimming and J lost 2 bases, with 16 bases between them. The CDR3 extends over 15 amino acids. Germline assignment: CDR1 SGHNT and CDR2 YENEEA. The data derive from a study of shared T cell receptors in the human thymus. These data are also associated with another study on human thymus T cells. That report notes: Thymus pieces cut out during corrective heart surgery were the tissue that was used. Repertoires sampled from thymus and blood appeared biased in V and J gene usage. Related research examined unrelated individuals and reported that their thymic repertoires overlapped highly.

What was sequenced was thymocytes. This clonotype was obtained from a boy under three years old with a congenital heart defect. The gene calls are TRBV11-3 and TRBJ2-7, with D maybe TRBD2 (6 bases). The CDR3, as DNA: TGTGCCAGCAGCCAAGGCCGGGGGACTCCCTACGAGCAGTACTTC. This gives the protein CASSQGRGTPYEQYF.